This record looks at one T cell receptor (beta chain) sequence and its context. The target antigen is unknown. Naive CD8 cells, CD45RO-negative and positively selected for CCR7, excluded terminally differentiated effector memory CD45RA+ cells. This sample was taken from a study of shared clonotypes between healthy human individuals. The repertoire was sequenced with immunoSEQ multiplex PCR; TCRdb's copy has only in-frame clones and lacks some. The table shows some 2.1 million clones, with about 94% occurring only once. The CDR3 runs to 13 residues. The V and J ends lost 6 bases and 3 bases respectively, with 11 bases between them. Germline CDR1 reads MDHEN; CDR2 reads SYDVKM. Findings and caveats of the study: Sequencing depth was expected to affect clonotype sharing among donors.

The clonotype originates from a man between 18 and 29 years old in good health. Some clones in this sample may be carry-over from other donors' samples. The sample taken for sequencing was naive CD8+ T cells from PBMCs. The chain links TRBV28 to TRBJ1-2; D might be TRBD1 (5 bases). CDR3 residues: CASRRQHHYGYTF. In DNA form, the CDR3 reads TGTGCCAGCAGACGACAGCATCACTATGGCTACACCTTC.